The subject of this entry is one T cell receptor (beta chain). Its cognate antigen is unknown. This sample stems from a study of T cells in localized non-small cell lung cancer. Study results and caveats: Appearances in adjacent lung were noted for a median roughly 50 of the top 100 tumor clones.

Clones were sequenced by immunoSEQ multiplex PCR, and TCRdb holds only the in-frame ones, with some missing. The table has about 78,000 clones, about four fifths seen once; the top ten hold under 3.5%. This CDR3 spans 14 amino acids. The sequencing used peripheral blood, collected before any cancer treatment. The rearrangement uses TRBV21-1 and TRBJ1-3. TRBV21-1 counts as a pseudogene. The sequence derives from a man between 40 and 69 years old with stage I lung adenocarcinoma. The CDR3 nucleotides read TGTGCCAGCAGCCGGGGAACAGGCAGAAACACCATATATTTT. Its translation: CASSRGTGRNTIYF.